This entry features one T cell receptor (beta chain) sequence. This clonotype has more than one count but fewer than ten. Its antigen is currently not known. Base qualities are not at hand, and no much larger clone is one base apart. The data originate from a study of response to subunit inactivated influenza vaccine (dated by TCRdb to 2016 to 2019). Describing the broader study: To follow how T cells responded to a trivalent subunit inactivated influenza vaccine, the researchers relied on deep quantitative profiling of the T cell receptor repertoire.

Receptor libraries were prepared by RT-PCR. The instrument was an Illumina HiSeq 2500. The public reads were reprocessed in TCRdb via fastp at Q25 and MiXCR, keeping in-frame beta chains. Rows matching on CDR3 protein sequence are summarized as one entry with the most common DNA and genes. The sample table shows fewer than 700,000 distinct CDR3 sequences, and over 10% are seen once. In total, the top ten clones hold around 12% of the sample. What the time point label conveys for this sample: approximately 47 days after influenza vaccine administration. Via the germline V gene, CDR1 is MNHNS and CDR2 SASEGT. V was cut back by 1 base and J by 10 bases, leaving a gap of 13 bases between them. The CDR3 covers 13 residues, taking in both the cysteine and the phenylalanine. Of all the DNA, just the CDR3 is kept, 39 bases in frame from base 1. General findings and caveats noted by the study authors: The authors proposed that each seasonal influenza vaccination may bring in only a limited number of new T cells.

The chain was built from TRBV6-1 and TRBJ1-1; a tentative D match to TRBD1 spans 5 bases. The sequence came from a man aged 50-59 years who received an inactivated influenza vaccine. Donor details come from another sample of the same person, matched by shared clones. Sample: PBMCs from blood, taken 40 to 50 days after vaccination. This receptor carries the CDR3 CASSEVGQRGAFF. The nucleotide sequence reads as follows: TGTGCCAGCAGTGAAGTTGGTCAGAGGGGAGCTTTCTTT.